The T cell receptor beta chain described here comes from a study of vaccination and CD4 T cells after COVID-19. Study details: At a median around 100 days (range 35 to 161) after diagnosis, post-COVID samples were drawn. The post-vaccine samples came a median approximately 70 days after dose two (range 14 to 241).

Sample treatment: roughly 10-day PBMC culture with coronavirus spike peptide pools or control peptides (ViraFEST assay). Cultured CD4+ T cell DNA was sequenced using the Oncomine TCR Beta short-read assay. TCRdb independently ran MiXCR on the PCR reads; one entry per CDR3 protein. Of about 15,000 distinct CDR3 sequences listed, approximately 28% are singletons. V shed 3 bases and J shed 8 bases, with 9 bases lying between them. The CDR3 is 12 residues long. From germline, CDR1 is WNHNN and CDR2 SYGVQD (reference sequence). A few counts support this clonotype. No antigen is known for it. This TCR came from a human donor with COVID-19. The chain links TRBV10-1 to TRBJ2-3; weak D call: TRBD1 (5 bases). The sequencing sample was made of cultured CD4+ T cells from blood. The CDR3 loop reads CASSDGARTQYF. The DNA of the CDR3 is TGCGCCAGCAGTGATGGGGCGCGTACGCAGTATTTT.